The rows below give T cell receptor beta chains drawn from one sample of a study of blood T cell repertoires in COVID-19. The protocol was immunoSEQ multiplex PCR, while the TCRdb copy is restricted to in-frame clones and leaves out a portion. The sample has some 180,000 clones; around 90% are singletons. Sequencing input: peripheral blood. These receptors all stem from a man aged 35-49 years with acute or convalescent COVID-19. Each CDR3 is given without its conserved first and last residue. Each record gives: V gene, J gene, CDR3 protein.

TRBV3-1/TRBV3-2	TRBJ1-1	ASSQTQGGFTEAF
TRBV16	TRBJ1-2	ASSLIHRGQTGYT
TRBV10-3	TRBJ1-2	AISESKSYRGNYGYT
TRBV10-2	TRBJ2-1	ASSSGGEQF
TRBV28	TRBJ1-2	ASSGRDRGPNGYT
TRBV19	TRBJ1-5	ASKDSGTVAGYQPQH
TRBV19	TRBJ2-4	ASSIVGTGSQNIQY
TRBV19	TRBJ2-1	ASSRTGMEHEQF
TRBV18	TRBJ1-4	ASSPFAGTGGEKLF
TRBV7-9	TRBJ1-4	ASSTLSGEKENEKLF
TRBV6-4	TRBJ2-5	ASSSNFGGSRGTQY
TRBV10-2	TRBJ2-3	ASRGAGADTQY
TRBV5-1	TRBJ2-3	ASSLQVPDTQY
TRBV5-1	TRBJ2-2	ASSLGLAGADTGELF
TRBV12-3/TRBV12-4	TRBJ2-3	ASSPPGVDTQY
TRBV7-9	TRBJ2-3	ASRELAASTDTQY
TRBV5-1	TRBJ2-3	ASSLSGQGADTQY
TRBV6-2/TRBV6-3	TRBJ2-1	ASSLTSGGPNNEQF
TRBV12-3/TRBV12-4	TRBJ1-2	ASSLDRAGYT
TRBV19	TRBJ1-1	ASSIRNREAF
TRBV2	TRBJ2-7	ASSETNEQY
TRBV27	TRBJ1-4	ASSYPGPNEKLF
TRBV5-1	TRBJ1-5	ASSLGSGALNQPQH
TRBV11-2	TRBJ1-2	ASSLVVGANGYT
TRBV19	TRBJ2-1	ASSGPRLGIYNEQF
TRBV7-2	TRBJ1-4	ASSETGGLLVEKLF
TRBV15	TRBJ1-2	ATDDPGQGKNYGYT